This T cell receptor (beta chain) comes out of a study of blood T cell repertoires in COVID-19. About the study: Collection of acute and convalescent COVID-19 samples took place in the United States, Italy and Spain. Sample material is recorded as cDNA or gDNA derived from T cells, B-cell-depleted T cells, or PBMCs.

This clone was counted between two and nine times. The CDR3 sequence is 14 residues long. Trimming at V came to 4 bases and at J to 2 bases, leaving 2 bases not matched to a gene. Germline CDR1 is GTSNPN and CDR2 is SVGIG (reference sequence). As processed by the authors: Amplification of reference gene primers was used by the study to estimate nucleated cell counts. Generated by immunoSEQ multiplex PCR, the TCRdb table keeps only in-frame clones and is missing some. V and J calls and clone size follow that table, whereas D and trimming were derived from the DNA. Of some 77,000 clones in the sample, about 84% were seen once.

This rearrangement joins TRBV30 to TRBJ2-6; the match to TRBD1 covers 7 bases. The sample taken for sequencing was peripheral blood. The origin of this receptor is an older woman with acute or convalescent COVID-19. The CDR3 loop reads CAWNRGAGANVLTF. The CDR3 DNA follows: TGTGCCTGGAACAGGGGAGCTGGGGCCAACGTCCTGACTTTC.